Below are 13 T cell receptor beta chains sequenced from a single sample in a study of OX40 agonist ivuxolimab in advanced cancers. The repertoire was sequenced with immunoSEQ multiplex PCR; TCRdb's copy has only in-frame clones and lacks some. Of 70,000 to 80,000 clones listed, around 94% were seen once; the top ten hold less than 20%. The sample was CD4+ or CD8+ T cells sorted from blood, taken in a trial of the OX40 agonist ivuxolimab. The receptors were gathered from an adult with an advanced solid tumor such as melanoma, head and neck, liver or kidney cancer.

The chain recombines TRBV28 with TRBJ1-1; no clear D. The CDR3 contains 15 residues. Germline V gene data show CDR1 as MDHEN and CDR2 as SYDVKM. Trimming cost V 8 bases and J 2 bases, with 18 bases left between them. The CDR3 loop reads CASRNPDYVNTEAFF. The CDR3 DNA reads TGTGCCAGCCGGAATCCCGACTATGTTAACACTGAAGCTTTCTTT.

The chain joins TRBV28 to TRBJ2-3; 8 bases line up with TRBD2. V was pared by 6 bases and J by 4 bases, with 6 bases of the junction left unmatched. Looked up from germline, CDR1 is MDHEN and CDR2 is SYDVKM. The CDR3 loop spans 14 amino acids. The CDR3 DNA follows: TGTGCCAGCAGGAACCAAGCGGGAGCAGATACGCAGTATTTT. Residues: CASRNQAGADTQYF.

The V gene is TRBV19, the J gene TRBJ1-2, with D possibly matching TRBD1 (5 bases). Germline V gene sequence: CDR1 LNHDA, CDR2 SQIVND (reference sequence). V dropped 3 bases and J dropped 3 bases, with 11 bases sitting between them. The CDR3 consists of 14 residues. The CDR3 protein is CASSMIRDHYGYTF. The CDR3 DNA follows: TGTGCCAGTAGTATGATCAGGGACCACTATGGCTACACCTTC.

This chain connects TRBV4-3 to TRBJ2-2, with D uncertain. Between the trimmed V and J ends, which lost 4 bases and 9 bases, there was a span of 12 bases. Germline values: CDR1 LGHNA, CDR2 YSLEER. This CDR3 has 13 residues. As DNA, the CDR3 is TGCGCCAGCAGCCCCGATCCGGCGTGGGAGCTGTTTTTT. Amino acid sequence: CASSPDPAWELFF.

The V gene is TRBV6-1, the J gene TRBJ1-2; D uncertain. With 4 bases removed from V and 8 bases from J, the gap between germline ends came to 20 bases. Germline V lookup: CDR1 MNHNS, CDR2 SASEGT. The CDR3 is 15 residues long. The DNA for the CDR3 is TGTGCCAGCAGTGTCCGAAAGCCCTTACCCCCCGGCTACACCTTC. Protein product: CASSVRKPLPPGYTF.

The chain carries TRBV27 and TRBJ1-2; tentatively, D is TRBD1 (6 bases). This CDR3 is 15 amino acids long. V was shortened by 3 bases and J by 4 bases, with 15 bases between the two germline ends. Germline CDR1 reads MNHEY; CDR2 reads SMNVEV (reference sequence). The CDR3 DNA reads TGTGCCAGCAGTTTGTGGAGGGGGTCCCCCTATGGCTACACCTTC. Encoded protein: CASSLWRGSPYGYTF.

The rearrangement uses TRBV28 and TRBJ2-2; D is possibly TRBD1 (5 bases). Trimming shortened V by 8 bases and J by 3 bases, and 13 bases separated the two germline ends. The CDR3 spans 14 residues. Germline CDR1 is MDHEN and CDR2 is SYDVKM. The CDR3 DNA sequence: TGTGCCAGCCGTTCTCTAGGGGACACCGGGGAGCTGTTTTTT. Encoded protein: CASRSLGDTGELFF.

This sequence joins TRBV4-1 and TRBJ2-7; 7 positions agree with TRBD1. The CDR3 is 15 residues long. Trimming removed 0 bases from V and 2 bases from J; junction bases left unmatched: 4. Per germline, CDR1 MGHRA and CDR2 YSYEKL. CDR3 sequence: CASSQDDREPYEQYF. CDR3 sequence (DNA): TGCGCCAGCAGCCAAGATGACAGGGAACCCTACGAGCAGTACTTC.

V usage is TRBV5-4 and J usage is TRBJ2-4, with 10 bases matching TRBD2. The CDR3 consists of 17 residues. V lost 3 bases, J lost 1 base, and 7 bases stayed unmatched. Germline values: CDR1 SGHNT, CDR2 YYREEE (reference sequence). In DNA form, the CDR3 reads TGTGCCAGCAGCTCTCTAAGCGGGGGGGCCGCCAAAAACATTCAGTACTTC. It yields the protein CASSSLSGGAAKNIQYF.

The J gene is TRBJ2-7, the V gene TRBV12-5; 7 nucleotides line up with TRBD1. CDR3 length: 13 amino acids. CDR1 is LGHNT and CDR2 is FRNRAP in the germline V gene. V dropped 7 bases and J dropped 3; count of bases not matched to a gene: 6. CDR3 sequence (DNA): TGTGCTAGTGCCCTAAGACAGGGCTACGAGCAGTACTTC. Translated, it gives CASALRQGYEQYF.

V gene TRBV7-9 combines with J gene TRBJ1-1; no reliable D call. The CDR3 has 14 residues. Trimming cost V 1 base and J 4 bases, with 10 bases left between them. Germline CDR1 reads SEHNR; CDR2 reads FQNEAQ (reference sequence). In DNA form, the CDR3 reads TGTGCCAGCAGCTTAGATTGGGAGAGCACTGAAGCTTTCTTT. Its translation is CASSLDWESTEAFF.

The chain links TRBV27 to TRBJ2-1, with D unclear. CDR1 MNHEY and CDR2 SMNVEV come from the germline V gene (reference sequence). Trimming left V 8 bases short and J 5 bases short, with 10 bases between. This CDR3 has 12 amino acids. CDR3 bases: TGTGCCAGCGGAGATACACACAATGAGCAGTTCTTC. This gives the protein CASGDTHNEQFF.

This clone appeared a single time. This rearrangement joins TRBV10-2 to TRBJ2-7, with 9 positions matching TRBD1. Germline loops: CDR1 WSHSY, CDR2 SAAADI. Trimming at V came to 5 bases and at J to 2 bases, leaving 10 bases not matched to a gene. This CDR3 contains 16 residues. The CDR3 coding sequence is TGCGCCAGCAGTCAACTGAAGGGGGACAGGGCCTACGAGCAGTACTTC. Protein sequence: CASSQLKGDRAYEQYF.